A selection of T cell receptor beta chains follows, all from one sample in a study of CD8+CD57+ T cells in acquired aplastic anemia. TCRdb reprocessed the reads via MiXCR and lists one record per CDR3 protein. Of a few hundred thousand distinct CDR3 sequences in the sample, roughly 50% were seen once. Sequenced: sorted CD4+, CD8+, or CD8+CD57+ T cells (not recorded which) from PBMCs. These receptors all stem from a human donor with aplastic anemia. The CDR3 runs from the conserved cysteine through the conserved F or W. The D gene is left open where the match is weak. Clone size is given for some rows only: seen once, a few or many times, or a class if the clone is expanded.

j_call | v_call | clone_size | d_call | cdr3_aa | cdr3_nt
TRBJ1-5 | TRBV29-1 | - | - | CSVDSGAGPQHF | TGCAGCGTTGACTCAGGAGCGGGGCCCCAGCATTTT
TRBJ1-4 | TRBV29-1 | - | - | CSVLRSPNEKLFF | TGCAGCGTTCTCAGGTCTCCTAATGAAAAACTGTTTTTT
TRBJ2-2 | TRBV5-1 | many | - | CASSQLQGTGELFF | TGCGCCAGCAGCCAGCTGCAGGGAACCGGGGAGCTGTTTTTT
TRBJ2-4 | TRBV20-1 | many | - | CSARQVAKNIQYF | TGCAGCGCAAGACAAGTAGCCAAAAACATTCAGTACTTC
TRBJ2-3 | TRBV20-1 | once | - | CSATARGNTDTQYF | TGCAGTGCCACGGCGCGCGGCAACACAGATACGCAGTATTTT
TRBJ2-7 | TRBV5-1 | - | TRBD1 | CASSSEPGQRVYEQYF | TGCGCCAGCAGCTCAGAACCGGGACAGCGAGTCTACGAGCAGTACTTC
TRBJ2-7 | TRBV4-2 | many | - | CASSQEGLTQAYEQYF | TGTGCCAGCAGCCAAGAAGGACTCACTCAAGCCTACGAGCAGTACTTC
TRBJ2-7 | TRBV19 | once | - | CASRKVAYEQYF | TGTGCCAGTAGGAAGGTAGCGTACGAGCAGTACTTC
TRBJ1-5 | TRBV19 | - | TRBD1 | CASRDRGSGNQPQHF | TGTGCCAGTAGGGACAGGGGGTCAGGCAATCAGCCCCAGCATTTT
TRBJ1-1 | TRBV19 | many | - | CASTPRGAEAFF | TGTGCCAGTACCCCCCGGGGGGCTGAAGCTTTCTTT
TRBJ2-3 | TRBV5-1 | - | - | CASRGTQYF | TGCGCCAGCAGAGGTACACAGTATTTT
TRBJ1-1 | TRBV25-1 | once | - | CASSLEANTEAFF | TGTGCCAGCAGCTTGGAGGCAAACACTGAAGCTTTCTTT
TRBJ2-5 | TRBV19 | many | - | CASSINRLQETQYF | TGTGCCAGTAGTATAAATAGACTCCAAGAGACCCAGTACTTC
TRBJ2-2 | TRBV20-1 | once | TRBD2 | CSARREGTGELFF | TGCAGTGCTAGAAGGGAGGGTACCGGGGAGCTGTTTTTT
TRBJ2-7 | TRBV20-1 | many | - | CSARSGGTSSYEQYF | TGCAGTGCTAGGTCGGGGGGCACCAGCTCCTACGAGCAGTACTTC
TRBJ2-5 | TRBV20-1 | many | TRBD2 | CSARESGEGETQYF | TGCAGTGCTAGAGAATCCGGGGAGGGAGAGACCCAGTACTTC
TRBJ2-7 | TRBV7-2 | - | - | CASSPKGREQYF | TGTGCCAGCAGCCCGAAGGGGAGAGAGCAGTACTTC
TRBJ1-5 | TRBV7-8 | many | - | CASARAGAQDQPQHF | TGTGCCAGCGCAAGGGCAGGGGCGCAAGATCAGCCCCAGCATTTT
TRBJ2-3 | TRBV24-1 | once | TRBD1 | CATSDLPGTGGRTDTQYF | TGTGCCACCAGTGATTTGCCCGGGACAGGGGGGCGCACAGATACGCAGTATTTT
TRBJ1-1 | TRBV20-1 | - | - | CSAREPGLRETPEAFF | TGCAGTGCTAGAGAACCGGGACTGAGGGAGACCCCTGAAGCTTTCTTT
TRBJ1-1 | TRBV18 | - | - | CASSPDLTGRMNTEAFF | TGTGCCAGCTCACCAGACCTTACGGGACGGATGAACACTGAAGCTTTCTTT
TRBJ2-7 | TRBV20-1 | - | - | CSARDRDGGYEQYF | TGCAGTGCTAGAGATCGGGACGGAGGATACGAGCAGTACTTC
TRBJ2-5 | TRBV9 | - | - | CASRPQETQYF | TGTGCCAGCAGACCTCAAGAGACCCAGTACTTC
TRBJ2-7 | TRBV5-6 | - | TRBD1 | CASSFNRGRYEQYF | TGTGCCAGCAGCTTTAACAGGGGGCGATACGAGCAGTACTTC
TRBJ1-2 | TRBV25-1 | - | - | CASSDNVDYGYTF | TGTGCCAGCAGTGACAACGTGGACTATGGCTACACCTTC
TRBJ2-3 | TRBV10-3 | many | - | CATLAGESDTQYF | TGTGCCACCCTTGCCGGGGAGTCAGATACGCAGTATTTT
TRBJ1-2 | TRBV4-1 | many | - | CASSQEPGDRGLAYGYTF | TGCGCCAGCAGCCAAGAACCCGGAGACCGAGGACTGGCCTATGGCTACACCTTC
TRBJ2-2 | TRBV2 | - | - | CASSEDGSNTGELSW | TGTGCCAGCAGTGAAGACGGGAGTAACACCGGGGAGCTGTCTTGG
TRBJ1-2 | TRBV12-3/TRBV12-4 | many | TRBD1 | CASTDRGWYGYTF | TGTGCCAGCACCGACAGGGGATGGTATGGCTACACCTTC
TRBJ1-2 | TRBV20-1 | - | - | CSAPDMGKGYGYTF | TGCAGTGCCCCTGACATGGGAAAGGGCTATGGCTACACCTTC
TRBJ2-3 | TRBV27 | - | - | CASSLWGPGTDTQYF | TGTGCCAGCAGTTTATGGGGACCGGGGACAGATACGCAGTATTTT